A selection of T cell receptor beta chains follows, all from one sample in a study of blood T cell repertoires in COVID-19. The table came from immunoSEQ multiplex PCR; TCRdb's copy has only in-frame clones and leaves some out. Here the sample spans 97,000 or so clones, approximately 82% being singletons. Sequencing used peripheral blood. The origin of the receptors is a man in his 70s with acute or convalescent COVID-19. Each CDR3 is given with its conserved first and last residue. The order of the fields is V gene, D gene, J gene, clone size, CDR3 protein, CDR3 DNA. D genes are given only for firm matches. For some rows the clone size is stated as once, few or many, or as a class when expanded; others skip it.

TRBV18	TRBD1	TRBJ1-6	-	CASSLRTGQFGSPLHF	TGTGCCAGCTCACTACGGACAGGACAGTTTGGTTCACCCCTCCACTTT
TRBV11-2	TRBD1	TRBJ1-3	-	CASRPGQGFGNTIYF	TGTGCCAGCAGGCCCGGACAGGGATTTGGAAACACCATATATTTT
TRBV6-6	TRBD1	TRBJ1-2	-	CASSDRGLDYGYTF	TGTGCCAGCAGCGACAGGGGGCTTGACTATGGCTACACCTTC
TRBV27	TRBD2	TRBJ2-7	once	CASKLLAGGGEQYF	TGTGCCAGCAAACTACTAGCGGGAGGGGGTGAGCAGTACTTC
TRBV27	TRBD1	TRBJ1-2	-	CASSPGTGGSYGYTF	TGTGCCAGCAGTCCGGGGACAGGGGGCTCCTATGGCTACACCTTC
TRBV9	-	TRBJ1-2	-	CASSALQGSSGYTF	TGTGCCAGCAGCGCATTACAGGGCTCTAGCGGCTACACCTTC
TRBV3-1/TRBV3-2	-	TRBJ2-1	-	CASSFRLYEQFF	TGTGCCAGCAGCTTCCGACTGTACGAGCAGTTCTTC
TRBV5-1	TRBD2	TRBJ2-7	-	CASSLGSSGYEQYF	TGCGCCAGCAGCTTGGGGTCTAGCGGATACGAGCAGTACTTC
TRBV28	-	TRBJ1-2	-	CASSTYSNYGYTF	TGTGCCAGCAGCACTTACAGTAACTATGGCTACACCTTC
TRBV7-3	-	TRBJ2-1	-	CASSLSTGFMNEQFF	TGTGCCAGCAGCTTGTCCACAGGGTTTATGAATGAGCAGTTCTTC
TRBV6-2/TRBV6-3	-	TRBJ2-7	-	CASSQRDSSFYEQYF	TGTGCCAGCAGTCAACGGGACTCTTCATTCTACGAGCAGTACTTC
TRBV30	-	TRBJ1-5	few	CAWSVSSVQPQHF	TGTGCCTGGAGTGTTTCAAGCGTACAGCCCCAGCATTTT
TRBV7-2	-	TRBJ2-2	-	CASSWTTNTGELFF	TGTGCCAGCAGTTGGACAACGAACACCGGGGAGCTGTTTTTT
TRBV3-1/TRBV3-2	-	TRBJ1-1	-	CASSQAGGDTEAFF	TGTGCCAGCAGCCAAGCCGGGGGGGACACTGAAGCTTTCTTT
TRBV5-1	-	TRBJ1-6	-	CASSLEQGSSYNSPLHF	TGCGCCAGCAGCTTGGAACAGGGAAGCTCCTATAATTCACCCCTCCACTTT
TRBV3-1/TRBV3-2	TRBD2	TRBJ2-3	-	CASSPTGGAGSDTQYF	TGTGCCAGCAGCCCAACGGGGGGGGCAGGATCAGATACGCAGTATTTT
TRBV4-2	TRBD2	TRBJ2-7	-	CASSQGTSGPYEQYF	TGTGCCAGCAGCCAGGGGACTAGCGGGCCCTACGAGCAGTACTTC
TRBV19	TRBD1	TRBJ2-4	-	CASSPAQTGEGNIQYF	TGTGCCAGTAGTCCCGCACAGACAGGGGAAGGAAACATTCAGTACTTC
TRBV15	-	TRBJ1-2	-	CATSRDLSGVGSGYTF	TGTGCCACCAGCAGAGATCTATCGGGGGTTGGGTCTGGCTACACCTTC
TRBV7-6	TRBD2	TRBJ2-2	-	CASSPGTSGMSGELFF	TGTGCCAGCAGCCCCGGGACTAGCGGGATGTCCGGGGAGCTGTTTTTT
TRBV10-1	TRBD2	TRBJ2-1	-	CASSWTSGNNEQFF	TGCGCCAGCAGTTGGACTAGCGGGAACAATGAGCAGTTCTTC
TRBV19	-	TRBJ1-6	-	CASGPRQVNSPLHF	TGTGCCAGTGGTCCGAGACAGGTGAATTCACCCCTCCACTTT
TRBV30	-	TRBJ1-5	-	CAWSRGLLNSNQPQHF	TGTGCCTGGAGTCGGGGACTGTTGAATAGCAATCAGCCCCAGCATTTT
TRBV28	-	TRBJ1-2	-	CASKAPGPNYGYTF	TGTGCCAGCAAGGCCCCAGGCCCTAACTATGGCTACACCTTC
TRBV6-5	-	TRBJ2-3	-	CASRWEGTDTQYF	TGTGCCAGCAGGTGGGAGGGCACAGATACGCAGTATTTT
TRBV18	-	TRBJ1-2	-	CASSPRQEGYTF	TGTGCCAGCTCACCGAGACAAGAGGGCTACACCTTC
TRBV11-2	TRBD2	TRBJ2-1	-	CASSLGGRATYNEQFF	TGTGCCAGCAGCTTAGGGGGGAGGGCCACCTACAATGAGCAGTTCTTC
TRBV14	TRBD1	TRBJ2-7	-	CASRPGTGVWEQYF	TGTGCCAGCAGGCCCGGGACAGGGGTTTGGGAGCAGTACTTC